These 21 T cell receptor beta chains originate from one sample sequenced in a study of blood T cell repertoires in COVID-19. The data were produced by immunoSEQ multiplex PCR, yet TCRdb's version contains in-frame clones alone and is incomplete. In the table there are more than 30,000 clones, roughly 80% of which are singletons. The material sequenced was peripheral blood. These receptor sequences come from a woman in her 70s with acute or convalescent COVID-19.

The rearrangement uses TRBV2 and TRBJ2-3, with D perhaps matching TRBD2 (6 bases). Trimming stripped 5 bases from V and 2 bases from J, with 14 bases between. Germline V gene sequence: CDR1 SNHLY, CDR2 FYNNEI. This CDR3 region has 15 residues. In nucleotides, the CDR3 is TGTGCCAGCAGTTCGTTAGCGGCTTCCACAGATACGCAGTATTTT. Its translation: CASSSLAASTDTQYF.

The chain recombines TRBV7-8 with TRBJ1-2, with 10 bases aligning to TRBD1. Per the germline V gene, CDR1 is SGHVS and CDR2 is FQNEAQ. Unmatched junction bases numbered 8, after V lost 5 bases and J lost 5 bases. The CDR3 consists of 15 residues. CDR3 region: CASSGTGTGAYGYTF. DNA of the CDR3: TGTGCCAGCAGCGGTACCGGGACAGGGGCGTATGGCTACACCTTC.

The V call is TRBV7-9, the J call TRBJ1-2, with a tentative D call TRBD1 (6 bases). This CDR3 region has 12 residues. Germline loops: CDR1 SEHNR, CDR2 FQNEAQ (reference sequence). Trimming pared 5 bases from V and 6 bases from J, leaving 10 bases between. The CDR3 reads CASSGGVDGYTF. Here the CDR3 DNA reads TGTGCCAGCAGCGGGGGCGTGGATGGCTACACCTTC.

V is TRBV7-8 and J is TRBJ2-7; tentative D call: TRBD1 (7 bases). Germline assignment: CDR1 SGHVS and CDR2 FQNEAQ. V shed 4 bases and J shed 0 bases, with 13 bases lying between them. This CDR3 spans 15 amino acids. For the CDR3, the DNA is TGTGCCAGCAGCTCCCGACAGGGAGGCTCCTACGAGCAGTACTTC. The encoded protein is CASSSRQGGSYEQYF.

This chain connects TRBV5-1 to TRBJ2-6; TRBD2 might be the D (6 bases). The CDR3 totals 17 residues. The germline CDR1 and CDR2 sequences are SGHRS and YFSETQ. The V gene lost 3 bases and the J gene lost 0 bases, with 13 bases spanning the gap. CDR3 bases: TGCGCCAGCAGCTCAACGGGGGTAAACTCTGGGGCCAACGTCCTGACTTTC. This encodes CASSSTGVNSGANVLTF. Combining the CDR3 with reference TRBV5-1 and TRBJ2-6 gives the whole variable domain KAGVTQTPRYLIKTRGQQVTLSCSPISGHRSVSWYQQTPGQGLQFLFEYFSETQRNKGNFPGRFSGRQFSNSRSEMNVSTLELGDSALYLCASSSTGVNSGANVLTFGAGSRLTVL.

The chain is built from TRBV11-1 and TRBJ2-3; 7 bases align to TRBD2. V lost 1 base to trimming and J lost 1 base; unmatched junction nucleotides: 5. CDR3 length: 16 amino acids. Germline CDR1 is SGHAT and CDR2 is FQDESV (reference sequence). CDR3 coding DNA: TGTGCCAGCAGCTTAGGGAGCGGGACCCGCACAGATACGCAGTATTTT. Translation: CASSLGSGTRTDTQYF.

The chain links TRBV5-1 to TRBJ2-7; 12 bases match TRBD1. Losses at the gene ends were 4 bases for V and 2 bases for J; bases not matched to a gene: 4. This CDR3 contains 15 residues. Germline V gives CDR1 SGHRS, CDR2 YFSETQ. CDR3 loop: CASSGDRGRAYEQYF. CDR3 coding DNA: TGCGCCAGCAGCGGGGACAGGGGGCGCGCCTACGAGCAGTACTTC.

V gene TRBV28 combines with J gene TRBJ2-7; TRBD1 aligns across 9 bases. Germline V gene sequence: CDR1 MDHEN, CDR2 SYDVKM. Losses at the gene ends were 1 base for V and 5 bases for J; bases not matched to a gene: 9. The CDR3 extends over 16 amino acids. The CDR3 DNA reads TGTGCCAGCAGTTTATACTCCGGGACAGGGTCACACGAGCAGTACTTC. Its protein is CASSLYSGTGSHEQYF.

V is TRBV18 and J is TRBJ2-1; 9 bases line up with TRBD1. The CDR3 is 15 residues long. The germline CDR1 and CDR2 sequences are KGHSH and LQKENI. Trimming took 5 bases from V and 4 from J; bases not matched to a gene: 6. Here the CDR3 DNA reads TGTGCCAGCTCATTGGGACAGGGCATTTACAATGAGCAGTTCTTC. It encodes CASSLGQGIYNEQFF.

This chain connects TRBV15 to TRBJ2-1; 9 positions match TRBD1. There are 16 residues in the CDR3. The V gene's germline CDR1 is LNHNV and CDR2 YYDKDF (reference sequence). V shed 9 bases, J shed 5 bases, and the junction held 14 bases outside the gene matches. The CDR3, as DNA: TGTGCCACTAGAAGTGATAAGGACAGGGGAGACAATGAGCAGTTCTTC. As protein: CATRSDKDRGDNEQFF.

This chain links TRBV19 with TRBJ2-3, with D tentatively TRBD2 (6 bases). Between the trimmed V and J ends, which lost 6 bases and 0 bases, there was a span of 10 bases. This CDR3 has 14 amino acids. The germline V gene encodes CDR1 LNHDA and CDR2 SQIVND (reference sequence). In nucleotides, the CDR3 is TGTGCCAGTAGGGAGCGGGTGAGCACAGATACGCAGTATTTT. Its protein product is CASRERVSTDTQYF.

This rearrangement joins TRBV5-5 to TRBJ2-2; possible D gene TRBD2, 6 bases. Germline CDR1 is SGHKS and CDR2 is YYEKEE (reference sequence). Between the trimmed V and J ends, which lost 3 bases and 8 bases, there was a span of 20 bases. CDR3 length: 16 residues. CDR3 sequence reads: CASSSPVLGGMGELFF. Written as DNA, the CDR3 is TGTGCCAGCAGCTCGCCCGTGTTGGGGGGTATGGGGGAGCTGTTTTTT.

J is TRBJ2-5 and V is TRBV27; tentative D call: TRBD1 (6 bases). V was clipped by 4 bases and J by 5 bases, with 14 bases between them. Germline V lookup: CDR1 MNHEY, CDR2 SMNVEV (reference sequence). This CDR3 is 14 amino acids long. DNA of the CDR3: TGTGCCAGCAGTTCATCCGGACAGAAGGAGACCCAGTACTTC. It encodes CASSSSGQKETQYF.

CDR3 region: CASSTGGSGGETQYF. The CDR3 DNA sequence: TGTGCCAGCAGTACGGGCGGCTCAGGGGGGGAGACCCAGTACTTC. The chain is built from TRBV6-5 and TRBJ2-5; the D gene is possibly TRBD1 (7 bases). This CDR3 region has 15 residues. Trimming shortened V by 5 bases and J by 5 bases, and 18 bases separated the two germline ends. Germline CDR1 and CDR2: MNHEY and SVGAGI.

CDR3 in amino acids: CASTTTGGGSTEAFF. The CDR3 coding sequence is TGTGCCAGCACCACCACAGGGGGCGGGTCCACTGAAGCTTTCTTT. The rearrangement uses TRBV3-1 (or the pseudogene TRBV3-2) and TRBJ1-1; 9 bases agree with TRBD1. V lost 7 bases and J lost 4; bases outside the gene matches: 10. The CDR3 has 15 residues. Looked up from germline, CDR1 is LGHDT and CDR2 is YNNKEL (reference sequence).

Only a few counts were recorded for this clone. The V call is TRBV18, the J call TRBJ1-2, with TRBD1 as a possible D gene (6 bases). Trimming shortened V by 5 bases and J by 8 bases, and 15 bases separated the two germline ends. This CDR3 contains 13 residues. CDR1 KGHSH and CDR2 LQKENI come from the germline V gene. CDR3 residues: CASSTDSSMGYTF. As DNA, the CDR3 is TGTGCCAGCTCAACGGACAGCTCAATGGGCTACACCTTC.

Concerning this clone: It may be a read error: a sequence one base away is much more abundant. The chain combines TRBV7-8 with TRBJ2-7, with TRBD1 matching over 10 bases. The CDR3 has 14 amino acids. The germline gives CDR1 SGHVS, CDR2 FQNEAQ. Trimming at V came to 3 bases and at J to 2 bases, leaving 1 base not matched to a gene. CDR3 protein: CASSFGTGAYEQYF. The DNA for the CDR3 is TGTGCCAGCAGCTTCGGGACAGGGGCCTACGAGCAGTACTTC.

The rearrangement links TRBV6-6 to TRBJ2-7, with a weak D call TRBD1 (6 bases). Germline V gives CDR1 MNHNY, CDR2 SVGAGI (reference sequence). This CDR3 contains 14 residues. V was trimmed by 2 bases and J by 3 bases, leaving 11 bases between them. CDR3 sequence: CASSYGTRDYEQYF. In nucleotides, the CDR3 is TGTGCCAGCAGTTACGGGACACGGGACTACGAGCAGTACTTC.

The J gene is TRBJ1-2, the V gene TRBV2, with D possibly being TRBD1 (5 bases). V dropped 7 bases and J dropped 3 bases, with 12 bases sitting between them. The CDR3 loop spans 13 amino acids. Per germline, CDR1 SNHLY and CDR2 FYNNEI. The CDR3 region has the DNA TGTGCCAGCACGCCGGGGGATTACTATGGCTACACCTTC. It codes for CASTPGDYYGYTF.

The V gene is TRBV2, the J gene TRBJ2-5, with D tentatively TRBD1 (6 bases). This CDR3 region has 14 residues. Germline CDR1 SNHLY, CDR2 FYNNEI. V lost 7 bases and J 3 bases, leaving 15 bases between the germline ends. The CDR3 reads CASNPGVGKETQYF. DNA of the CDR3: TGTGCCAGCAATCCAGGGGTCGGGAAAGAGACCCAGTACTTC.

The CDR3 loop is CSVERGTGSTDTQYF. CDR3 nucleotides: TGCAGCGTTGAACGTGGGACAGGGTCCACAGATACGCAGTATTTT. This chain connects TRBV29-1 to TRBJ2-3; TRBD1 agrees at 9 bases. CDR3 length equals 15 residues. V was clipped by 2 bases and J by 2 bases; unmatched bases: 5. The germline CDR1 and CDR2 sequences are SQVTM and ANQGSEA.